Listed here are 18 T cell receptor beta chains from one sample, sequenced in a study of OX40 agonist ivuxolimab in advanced cancers. Clones were sequenced by immunoSEQ multiplex PCR, and TCRdb holds only the in-frame ones, with some missing. The sample yields more than 60,000 clones, around 94% seen once. Sequencing was performed on CD4+ or CD8+ T cells sorted from blood, taken in a trial of the OX40 agonist ivuxolimab. The receptors were sampled from an adult with an advanced solid tumor such as melanoma, head and neck, liver or kidney cancer.

The chain recombines TRBV18 with TRBJ2-6, with 9 bases matching TRBD1. The ends lost 2 bases at V and 1 base at J; junction bases unmatched: 9. This CDR3 is 19 amino acids long. Germline values: CDR1 KGHSH, CDR2 LQKENI. The CDR3 coding sequence is TGTGCCAGCTCACCATCGGACAGGGGACCCCATTCTGGGGCCAACGTCCTGACTTTC. It specifies CASSPSDRGPHSGANVLTF.

The chain uses TRBV7-9 and TRBJ1-1; D remains ambiguous. This CDR3 contains 13 residues. Germline assignment: CDR1 SEHNR and CDR2 FQNEAQ (reference sequence). Trimming took 2 bases from V and 6 from J, leaving 10 bases between them. CDR3 protein: CASSLNTGSEAFF. CDR3 coding DNA: TGTGCCAGCAGCTTAAACACCGGTTCTGAAGCTTTCTTT.

V gene TRBV7-8 combines with J gene TRBJ1-1; weak D call: TRBD1 (6 bases). Germline lookup yields CDR1 SGHVS and CDR2 FQNEAQ. This CDR3 spans 12 amino acids. V lost 6 bases and J lost 10, with 15 bases in between. DNA of the CDR3: TGTGCCAGCAGTCCGGACAGCCACGGAGCTTTCTTT. Encoded protein: CASSPDSHGAFF.

The chain links TRBV7-2 to TRBJ2-7; 7 bases match TRBD2. Germline V gene lookup returns CDR1 SGHTA and CDR2 FQGNSA. Losses at the gene ends were 2 bases for V and 2 bases for J; bases not matched to a gene: 3. This CDR3 has 14 amino acids. The CDR3 loop reads CASSLLAVPYEQYF. CDR3 sequence (DNA): TGTGCCAGCAGCTTACTAGCGGTGCCCTACGAGCAGTACTTC.

The rearrangement uses TRBV28 and TRBJ2-3; 12 bases match TRBD2. CDR1 and CDR2 from the germline V gene are MDHEN and SYDVKM. With V trimmed by 4 bases and J by 2 bases, 4 bases remained unmatched. There are 16 residues in the CDR3. CDR3 region: CASSSTSGRTTDTQYF. The CDR3 coding sequence is TGTGCCAGCAGTTCAACTAGCGGGAGGACCACAGATACGCAGTATTTT.

V and J are TRBV6-5 and TRBJ2-1, with D perhaps TRBD1 (6 bases). The germline gives CDR1 MNHEY, CDR2 SVGAGI. The CDR3 extends over 16 amino acids. Between the trimmed V and J ends, which lost 0 bases and 4 bases, there was a span of 13 bases. CDR3 DNA sequence: TGTGCCAGCAGTTACTCGAGAGGGGGAGCGTACAATGAGCAGTTCTTC. Translating it yields CASSYSRGGAYNEQFF.

V usage is TRBV5-6 and J usage is TRBJ1-2, with 9 bases fitting TRBD1. Per the germline V gene, CDR1 is SGHDT and CDR2 is YYEEEE. Trimming at V came to 0 bases and at J to 6 bases, leaving 3 bases not matched to a gene. This CDR3 comprises 14 residues. CDR3: CASSLETGGNGYTF. DNA of the CDR3: TGTGCCAGCAGCTTGGAAACAGGGGGCAATGGCTACACCTTC.

The gene calls are TRBV18 and TRBJ2-1, with 7 bases fitting TRBD1. Germline CDR1 reads KGHSH; CDR2 reads LQKENI. The CDR3 is made up of 18 amino acids. With 0 bases clipped from V and 2 bases from J, the junction kept 10 bases outside the gene matches. The CDR3 DNA reads TGTGCCAGCTCACCACCGGAAGACAGGGAGTGGACCTACAATGAGCAGTTCTTC. As protein: CASSPPEDREWTYNEQFF.

This chain joins TRBV11-2 and TRBJ2-3; either TRBD1 or TRBD2 may fit D (5 bases each). The CDR3 is 15 amino acids. Trimming took off 5 bases at V and 1 base at J, with 13 bases between the two ends. CDR1 and CDR2 (germline): SGHAT, FQNNGV. The DNA for the CDR3 is TGTGCCAGCAGCCCGGGGACCGCGGGCACAGATACGCAGTATTTT. Translated, it gives CASSPGTAGTDTQYF.

This chain joins TRBV19 and TRBJ2-2; D may correspond to TRBD1 or TRBD2 (6 bases each). The V gene lost 1 base and the J gene lost 3 bases, with 15 bases spanning the gap. This CDR3 has 17 residues. The germline V gene encodes CDR1 LNHDA and CDR2 SQIVND (reference sequence). The CDR3 DNA follows: TGTGCCAGTAGTATAGGCTGGGCAGGGGAGGACACCGGGGAGCTGTTTTTT. It yields the protein CASSIGWAGEDTGELFF.

CDR3 region: CASSLAAYEQYF. The CDR3 bases are TGTGCCAGCAGCTTGGCCGCCTACGAGCAGTACTTC. The J gene is TRBJ2-7, the V gene TRBV5-6; D gene uncertain. CDR3 size: 12 residues. The germline gives CDR1 SGHDT, CDR2 YYEEEE. Trimming removed 0 bases from V and 2 bases from J, with 3 bases in between.

This chain connects TRBV27 to TRBJ1-1, with a tentative D call TRBD1 (6 bases). CDR1 and CDR2 (germline): MNHEY, SMNVEV (reference sequence). The CDR3 is 13 amino acids. Trimming removed 4 bases from V and 11 bases from J, with 17 bases in between. CDR3 DNA: TGTGCCAGCAGTTCCCTTACAGGGTATGACGCTTTCTTT. This encodes CASSSLTGYDAFF.

This rearrangement joins TRBV6-5 to TRBJ2-7; 9 bases map to TRBD1. The CDR3 contains 13 residues. Per the germline V gene, CDR1 is MNHEY and CDR2 is SVGAGI. V was pared by 4 bases and J by 5 bases, with 3 bases of the junction left unmatched. The CDR3 DNA is TGTGCCAGCAGTTCGGGACAGGGTAACGAGCAGTACTTC. It codes for CASSSGQGNEQYF.

The chain combines TRBV7-9 with TRBJ1-1; D might be TRBD1 (6 bases). This CDR3 has 15 amino acids. With 1 base removed from V and 4 bases from J, the gap between germline ends came to 13 bases. The germline V gene encodes CDR1 SEHNR and CDR2 FQNEAQ (reference sequence). The CDR3 here is CASSLGFMGATEAFF. The CDR3 DNA reads as TGTGCCAGCAGCTTAGGATTCATGGGGGCCACTGAAGCTTTCTTT.

The genes are TRBV7-9 and TRBJ2-1; TRBD2 matches at 14 bases. Germline lookup yields CDR1 SEHNR and CDR2 FQNEAQ (reference sequence). V shed 3 bases and J 8 bases; nucleotides not matched to a gene: 6. CDR3 size: 16 residues. CDR3: CASSLAGTSGSDEQFF. CDR3 in DNA: TGTGCCAGCAGCTTGGCCGGGACTAGCGGGAGTGATGAGCAGTTCTTC. The full variable domain, completed using reference TRBV7-9 and TRBJ2-1, is DTGVSQNPRHKITKRGQNVTFRCDPISEHNRLYWYRQTLGQGPEFLTYFQNEAQLEKSRLLSDRFSAERPKGSFSTLEIQRTEQGDSAMYLCASSLAGTSGSDEQFFGPGTRLTVL.

V is TRBV6-1 and J is TRBJ2-5, with D possibly called TRBD1 or TRBD2 (6 bases each). Germline assignment: CDR1 MNHNS and CDR2 SASEGT. The V and J ends lost 5 bases and 1 base respectively, with 17 bases between them. The CDR3 is 16 residues long. The CDR3 bases are TGTGCCAGCAGTCAAGAGGGGGGTCTCTCCCAAGAGACCCAGTACTTC. Its translation is CASSQEGGLSQETQYF.

The chain carries TRBV12-5 and TRBJ2-2; 10 positions agree with TRBD2. The length of the CDR3 is 16 residues. The V gene's germline CDR1 is LGHNT and CDR2 FRNRAP. V shed 1 base, J shed 7 bases, and the junction held 6 bases outside the gene matches. The CDR3 DNA sequence: TGTGCTAGTGGTTTGGCTAGCGGGGGTTTTGTCGGGGAGCTGTTTTTT. Amino acid sequence: CASGLASGGFVGELFF.

This clone was recorded only once. The chain is built from TRBV19 and TRBJ2-7; 7 bases fit TRBD1. J lost 5 bases, V lost 3 bases, and 7 bases had no gene match. Germline CDR1 and CDR2: LNHDA and SQIVND (reference sequence). The CDR3 runs 14 residues. Here the CDR3 reads CASSIRTGWNEQYF. The CDR3 region has the DNA TGTGCCAGTAGTATTAGGACAGGTTGGAACGAGCAGTACTTC.